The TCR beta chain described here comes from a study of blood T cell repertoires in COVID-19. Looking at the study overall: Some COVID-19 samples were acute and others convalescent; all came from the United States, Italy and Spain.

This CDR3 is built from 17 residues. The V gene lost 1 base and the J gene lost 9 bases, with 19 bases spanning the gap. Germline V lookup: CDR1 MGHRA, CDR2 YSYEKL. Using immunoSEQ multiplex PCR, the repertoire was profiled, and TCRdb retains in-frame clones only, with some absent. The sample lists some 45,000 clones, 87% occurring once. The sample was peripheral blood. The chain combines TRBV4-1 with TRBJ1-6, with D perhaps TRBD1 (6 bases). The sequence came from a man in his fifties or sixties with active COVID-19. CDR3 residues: CASSQVDSSWLGSPLHF. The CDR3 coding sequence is TGCGCCAGCAGCCAAGTGGACAGCAGTTGGTTGGGTTCACCCCTCCACTTT.